The present T cell receptor (beta chain) was sequenced within a study of blood T cells in healthy people across ages. Broader study findings: More naive CD4+ cells and higher diversity were found in long-lived than in aged donors.

The CDR3 is 17 residues long. V was pared by 7 bases and J by 0 bases, with 16 bases between. Looked up from germline, CDR1 is MNHEY and CDR2 is SVGAGI. Primed by a sample-barcoded 5' primer and a J-beta primer mix, a second PCR proceeded for 7 to 11 cycles. TCRdb independently ran MiXCR on the 5' RACE reads; one entry per CDR3 protein. The repertoire consists of fewer than 2,000,000 distinct CDR3 sequences, with about 35% occurring once and the leading ten covering approximately 10%. This clonotype was recorded at least ten times. The antigen is undetermined. Sequences were obtained from blood. This sequence originates from a young woman in good health. V gene TRBV6-5 combines with J gene TRBJ2-6; tentatively, D is TRBD1 (5 bases). CDR3 DNA sequence: TGTGCCAGCACTTTGCCGGACGGACACTCTGGGGCCAACGTCCTGACTTTC. Protein sequence: CASTLPDGHSGANVLTF.